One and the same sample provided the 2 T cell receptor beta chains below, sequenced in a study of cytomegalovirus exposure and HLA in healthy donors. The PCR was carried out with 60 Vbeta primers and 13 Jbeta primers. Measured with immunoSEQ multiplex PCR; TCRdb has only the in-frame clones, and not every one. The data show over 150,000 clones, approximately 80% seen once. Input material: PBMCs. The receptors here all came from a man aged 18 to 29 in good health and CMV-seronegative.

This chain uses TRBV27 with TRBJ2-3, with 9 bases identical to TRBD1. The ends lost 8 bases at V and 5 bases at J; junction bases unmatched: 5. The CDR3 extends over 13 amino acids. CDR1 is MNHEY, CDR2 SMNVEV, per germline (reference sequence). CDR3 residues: CASRDRVRDTQYF. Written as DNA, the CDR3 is TGTGCCAGCCGGGACAGGGTCAGAGATACGCAGTATTTT.

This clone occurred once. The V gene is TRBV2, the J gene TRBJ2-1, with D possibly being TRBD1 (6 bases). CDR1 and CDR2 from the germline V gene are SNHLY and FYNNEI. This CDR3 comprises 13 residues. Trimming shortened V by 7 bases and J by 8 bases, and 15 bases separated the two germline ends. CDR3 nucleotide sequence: TGTGCCAGCAAGCCCCAGGGGCAAGATGAGCAGTTCTTC. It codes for CASKPQGQDEQFF.